A selection of T cell receptor beta chains follows, all from one sample in a study of T cells in Graves' hyperthyroidism and ophthalmopathy. Via MiXCR, TCRdb re-called the multiplex PCR reads, giving one row per CDR3 protein. The sample contains hundreds of thousands of distinct CDR3 sequences, about 14% of which appear only once. The sequencing input was blood. Receptor source: a woman aged 18-35 years with Graves' hyperthyroidism. Each CDR3 is given with its conserved first and last residue. Each record gives: V gene, CDR3 protein.

TRBV25-1,CASRGDRGDGYTF
TRBV14,CASSLTTRYPDTQYF
TRBV6-1,CASRRTSGRFGTQYF
TRBV4-1,CASSQASQGNEQFF
TRBV5-6,CASSSQAHYGYTF
TRBV27,CASSPGTSGRAGYEQYF
TRBV7-2,CASSFRTGQAYEQYF
TRBV6-1,CASRTLSEEAFF
TRBV12-3/TRBV12-4,CASSLGPSSTDTQYF
TRBV12-3/TRBV12-4,CASSLSGRELFF
TRBV7-9,CASSLEGSDYGYTF
TRBV7-6,CASSLVRGTGGMNTEAFF
TRBV27,CASSTPRGYGYTF
TRBV9,CASSVVETDTQYF
TRBV29-1,CSVVGRTNYGYTF
TRBV5-1,CASSLDPASGRETQYF
TRBV27,CASSLSPIHEQYF
TRBV19,CASSILGEGREKLFF
TRBV6-2/TRBV6-3,CASSSRTSGGAGGAQYF
TRBV3-1,CASSQVNEQYF
TRBV9,CASTPEALYNEQFF
TRBV19,CASSVDRGLLAGANVLTF
TRBV12-3/TRBV12-4,CASSLSNRERGNQPQHF
TRBV20-1,CSARRTGQVYTGELFF
TRBV6-2/TRBV6-3,CASNPGLFAGELFF
TRBV7-9,CASSPRWGYEQYF
TRBV27,CASSLYRDWTYEQYF